These 29 T cell receptor beta chains were all obtained from the same sample, sequenced in a study of shared clonotypes between healthy human individuals. CD8 cells classed as naive were CD45RO-negative and positively selected for CCR7, excluding terminally differentiated effector memory CD45RA+ cells. This table comes from immunoSEQ multiplex PCR, and its TCRdb copy is limited to in-frame clones, with some not included. The table includes 660,000 or so clones, about 96% detected once. Sequenced material: naive CD8+ T cells sorted from blood. These receptors all come from a woman in her twenties or thirties in good health.

The V and J genes are TRBV13 and TRBJ2-7; no clear D. The CDR3 extends over 14 amino acids. Germline V gives CDR1 PRHDT, CDR2 FYEKMQ (reference sequence). V was clipped by 0 bases and J by 2 bases, with 8 bases between them. CDR3 region: CASSLGVGTYEQYF. CDR3 in DNA: TGTGCCAGCAGCTTAGGTGTCGGAACCTACGAGCAGTACTTC.

This clone was seen a single time. The chain couples TRBV7-2 to TRBJ2-7; D is perhaps TRBD2 (5 bases). The CDR3 totals 14 residues. Trimming cost V 0 bases and J 2 bases, with 8 bases left between them. Per the germline V gene, CDR1 is SGHTA and CDR2 is FQGNSA. The CDR3 spells CASSLAGITYEQYF. CDR3 nucleotides: TGTGCCAGCAGCTTAGCCGGGATAACCTACGAGCAGTACTTC.

The chain has TRBV25-1 and TRBJ2-1; 7 nucleotides line up with TRBD2. The CDR3 extends over 18 amino acids. Germline V gives CDR1 MGHDK, CDR2 SYGVNS. With V trimmed by 7 bases and J by 0 bases, 15 bases remained unmatched. DNA for the CDR3: TGTGCCAGCAATTGCGGGAGCGCTTTGAGGTCCTCCTACAATGAGCAGTTCTTC. This gives the protein CASNCGSALRSSYNEQFF.

V and J are TRBV7-6 and TRBJ2-5; 9 bases align to TRBD2. The J call may not be correct, given that the DNA end is closer to TRBJ2-7. The CDR3 sequence is 16 residues long. The germline V gene encodes CDR1 SGHVS and CDR2 FNYEAQ. The CDR3 coding sequence is TGTGCCAGCACCTCGGGCGCCCTAGCGGGGACCTACGAGCAGTACTTC. It encodes CASTSGALAGTYEQYF.

This clone appeared a few times. The chain joins TRBV9 to TRBJ1-1; D is unclear. Trimming cost V 0 bases and J 4 bases, with 7 bases left between them. The CDR3 contains 13 residues. Germline CDR1 SGDLS, CDR2 YYNGEE. CDR3 sequence: CASSVEEGTEAFF. The CDR3 DNA reads as TGTGCCAGCAGCGTAGAGGAGGGCACTGAAGCTTTCTTT.

The rearrangement joins TRBV5-1 to TRBJ2-2, with D perhaps TRBD1 (5 bases). Trimming shortened V by 0 bases and J by 1 base, and 7 bases separated the two germline ends. CDR1 is SGHRS and CDR2 is YFSETQ in the germline V gene. This CDR3 is built from 15 residues. The DNA of the CDR3 is TGCGCCAGCAGCTTGGCCACAGGGAACACCGGGGAGCTGTTTTTT. Translation: CASSLATGNTGELFF.

This chain uses TRBV27 with TRBJ1-5, with 9 bases identical to TRBD1. The V segment lost 5 bases and the J segment 6 bases; nucleotides outside the gene matches: 5. The germline V gene has CDR1 MNHEY and CDR2 SMNVEV (reference sequence). The CDR3 is 14 amino acids. CDR3 protein: CASSLRDRAQPQHF. As DNA, the CDR3 is TGTGCCAGCAGTCTCCGGGACAGGGCTCAGCCCCAGCATTTT.

The chain is built from TRBV6-1 and TRBJ1-2, with D uncertain. CDR1 is MNHNS, CDR2 SASEGT, per germline. Trimming took off 0 bases at V and 4 bases at J, with 15 bases between the two ends. This CDR3 is 16 amino acids long. CDR3 in DNA: TGTGCCAGCAGTGAAGCTATCGGGGTTATGGTCTATGGCTACACCTTC. Amino acid sequence: CASSEAIGVMVYGYTF.

This chain links TRBV13 with TRBJ1-2; TRBD1 aligns across 7 bases. The germline CDR1 and CDR2 sequences are PRHDT and FYEKMQ (reference sequence). The V and J ends lost 4 bases and 2 bases, in that order; junction bases with no gene match: 13. This CDR3 is built from 17 residues. CDR3 loop: CASSSPPTGATNYGYTF. As DNA, the CDR3 is TGTGCCAGCAGCTCACCCCCCACAGGGGCGACAAACTATGGCTACACCTTC.

The V and J genes are TRBV13 and TRBJ2-7; 7 bases map to TRBD1. Germline V lookup: CDR1 PRHDT, CDR2 FYEKMQ (reference sequence). This CDR3 region has 20 residues. The trim removed 5 bases at V and 2 bases at J, leaving 24 bases unmatched. CDR3 sequence: CASSPRAWTGQERAPYEQYF. CDR3 DNA sequence: TGTGCCAGCAGCCCCCGGGCGTGGACAGGTCAAGAAAGAGCCCCCTACGAGCAGTACTTC.

The rearrangement joins TRBV2 to TRBJ1-5; TRBD1 is a possible D gene (6 bases). The CDR3 contains 15 residues. The germline V and J ends were trimmed by 6 bases and 1 base, with 13 bases remaining between them. Germline V gene lookup returns CDR1 SNHLY and CDR2 FYNNEI. As DNA, the CDR3 is TGTGCCAGCAGCAAAGGGGGGGCGAGCAATCAGCCCCAGCATTTT. It specifies CASSKGGASNQPQHF.

The chain recombines TRBV6-1 with TRBJ2-7; a possible D gene is TRBD1 (5 bases). V was pared by 0 bases and J by 3 bases, with 9 bases between. This CDR3 has 14 residues. Germline CDR1 reads MNHNS; CDR2 reads SASEGT. CDR3 DNA: TGTGCCAGCAGTGAAGCGGACACCCTCTACGAGCAGTACTTC. This sequence encodes CASSEADTLYEQYF.

This clone was found once. The rearrangement uses TRBV2 and TRBJ2-5, with D possibly TRBD1 on 6 matching bases. Trimming cost V 3 bases and J 2 bases, with 13 bases left between them. This CDR3 spans 15 amino acids. Germline CDR1 SNHLY, CDR2 FYNNEI. The CDR3 nucleotides are TGTGCCAGCAGTGATCCGAGGGGGAATCAAGAGACCCAGTACTTC. This translates into CASSDPRGNQETQYF. Complete variable domain (other parts from reference TRBV2 and TRBJ2-5): EPEVTQTPSHQVTQMGQEVILRCVPISNHLYFYWYRQILGQKVEFLVSFYNNEISEKSEIFDDQFSVERPDGSNFTLKIRSTKLEDSAMYFCASSDPRGNQETQYFGPGTRLLVL.

The count of this clone is one. The chain recombines TRBV7-9 with TRBJ2-6; 8 bases line up with TRBD1. The CDR3 has 18 residues. The V gene's germline CDR1 is SEHNR and CDR2 FQNEAQ (reference sequence). With 5 bases clipped from V and 2 bases from J, the junction kept 11 bases outside the gene matches. The CDR3 loop is CASSNAGTGLTGANVLTF. The CDR3 DNA reads TGTGCCAGCAGCAACGCTGGGACAGGACTTACTGGGGCCAACGTCCTGACTTTC. The full variable domain, in which reference TRBV7-9 and TRBJ2-6 provide the parts outside the CDR3, is DTGVSQNPRHKITKRGQNVTFRCDPISEHNRLYWYRQTLGQGPEFLTYFQNEAQLEKSRLLSDRFSAERPKGSFSTLEIQRTEQGDSAMYLCASSNAGTGLTGANVLTFGAGSRLTVL.

The J gene is TRBJ2-7, the V gene TRBV4-1; 7 positions agree with TRBD2. The CDR3 sequence is 17 residues long. Germline-derived CDR1 and CDR2 are MGHRA and YSYEKL. V trimming: 0 bases; J trimming: 2 bases; junction bases outside the gene matches: 10. DNA for the CDR3: TGCGCCAGCAGCCAAGATCTTGCTCTAGCGGACCCCTACGAGCAGTACTTC. This translates into CASSQDLALADPYEQYF.

V gene TRBV5-1 combines with J gene TRBJ2-3; D gene ambiguous. Trimming stripped 0 bases from V and 4 bases from J, with 9 bases between. Germline-derived CDR1 and CDR2 are SGHRS and YFSETQ. The CDR3 is made up of 14 amino acids. CDR3: CASSLGGSPDTQYF. The CDR3 nucleotides read TGCGCCAGCAGCTTGGGGGGATCCCCAGATACGCAGTATTTT.

The table lists this clone with a count of one. The genes are TRBV10-2 and TRBJ2-5; D might be TRBD1 (5 bases). Germline CDR1 is WSHSY and CDR2 is SAAADI. The V and J ends lost 1 base and 5 bases respectively, with 20 bases between them. This CDR3 has 17 residues. CDR3 coding DNA: TGCGCCAGCAGTGAGTTAATAGGGGCCACCTCCTTGGAGACCCAGTACTTC. It translates to CASSELIGATSLETQYF.

The chain has TRBV29-1 and TRBJ2-1; D might be TRBD1 or TRBD2, each matching 5 bases. V lost 0 bases, J lost 6 bases, and 21 bases lay in between. The CDR3 has 17 residues. CDR1 and CDR2 (germline): SQVTM, ANQGSEA. The CDR3 nucleotides are TGCAGCGTTGAAGACAGGGTACGGGGAGAGGGAAGCAATGAGCAGTTCTTC. Encoded protein: CSVEDRVRGEGSNEQFF.

The chain has TRBV6-1 and TRBJ1-5, with D perhaps TRBD1 (5 bases). The CDR3 runs to 15 residues. CDR1 and CDR2 from the germline V gene are MNHNS and SASEGT. The V end lost 2 bases, the J end lost 7 bases, and 15 bases lay between the germline ends. DNA of the CDR3: TGTGCCAGCAGTGAAAGATCCGGGTCAGGGCAGCCCCAGCATTTT. It encodes CASSERSGSGQPQHF.

The chain carries TRBV2 and TRBJ2-7, with D hard to call. This CDR3 has 16 amino acids. The V end lost 4 bases, the J end lost 0 bases, and 16 bases lay between the germline ends. Germline CDR1 SNHLY, CDR2 FYNNEI. This chain's CDR3 is CASSAPIGRASYEQYF. The CDR3 nucleotides read TGTGCCAGCAGTGCACCTATAGGTCGGGCCTCCTACGAGCAGTACTTC.

V usage is TRBV5-4 and J usage is TRBJ2-1; 9 bases align to TRBD2. Germline CDR1 SGHNT, CDR2 YYREEE (reference sequence). The CDR3 sequence is 18 residues long. The V segment lost 0 bases and the J segment 4 bases; nucleotides outside the gene matches: 11. CDR3 in amino acids: CASSLGGLAGALYNEQFF. The CDR3 DNA reads as TGTGCCAGCAGCTTGGGGGGGTTAGCGGGAGCCCTTTACAATGAGCAGTTCTTC.

The chain has TRBV9 and TRBJ2-3; D may be TRBD1 (6 bases). The germline V gene encodes CDR1 SGDLS and CDR2 YYNGEE. Trimming took 6 bases from V and 2 from J, leaving 25 bases between them. This CDR3 contains 18 residues. The CDR3 coding sequence is TGTGCCAGCAACCAAAACAGGGTCAGCGGACCCAACACAGATACGCAGTATTTT. The encoded protein is CASNQNRVSGPNTDTQYF.

The J gene is TRBJ2-7, the V gene TRBV4-1, with D possibly TRBD1 on 5 matching bases. Deletions cut 0 bases from V and 3 bases from J, with 9 bases between. The germline CDR1 and CDR2 sequences are MGHRA and YSYEKL. The CDR3 is 14 residues long. This CDR3 is CASSQDPGYYEQYF. Here the CDR3 DNA reads TGCGCCAGCAGCCAAGATCCAGGGTACTACGAGCAGTACTTC.

For the CDR3, the DNA is TGCGCCAGCAGAGAGGTCTACGAGCAGTACTTC. This translates into CASREVYEQYF. The chain employs TRBV10-2 and TRBJ2-7; D uncertain. V dropped 6 bases and J dropped 3 bases, with 6 bases sitting between them. The CDR3 is 11 amino acids. Germline CDR1 reads WSHSY; CDR2 reads SAAADI.

The chain joins TRBV7-9 to TRBJ1-1, with D possibly TRBD1 on 5 matching bases. Germline V lookup: CDR1 SEHNR, CDR2 FQNEAQ (reference sequence). V lost 3 bases to trimming and J lost 5 bases, with 13 bases between them. CDR3 length equals 14 residues. In nucleotides, the CDR3 is TGTGCCAGCAGCTTTCAGGGTGGAGGGACTGAAGCTTTCTTT. This sequence encodes CASSFQGGGTEAFF.

V is TRBV19 and J is TRBJ2-1, with 9 nucleotides matching TRBD1. The germline gives CDR1 LNHDA, CDR2 SQIVND (reference sequence). J gave up 7 bases and V 6 bases, and 7 bases lay outside the gene matches. CDR3 length: 14 residues. CDR3 sequence: CASRSRTGENEQFF. In DNA, the CDR3 is TGTGCCAGTAGGAGCCGGACAGGGGAAAATGAGCAGTTCTTC.

The chain is built from TRBV6-1 and TRBJ2-7; 8 bases are shared with TRBD1. Germline V gives CDR1 MNHNS, CDR2 SASEGT. The J segment lost 0 bases and the V segment lost 1 base, leaving 5 bases of the junction unmatched. The CDR3 spans 16 residues. The CDR3 DNA reads as TGTGCCAGCAGTGAAGAAGGGACAGGAAACTCCTACGAGCAGTACTTC. Its protein is CASSEEGTGNSYEQYF.

This sequence joins TRBV5-4 and TRBJ1-2; tentatively, D is TRBD1 (5 bases). In germline, CDR1 is SGHNT, CDR2 YYREEE (reference sequence). The CDR3 sequence is 17 residues long. The ends were cut back, 1 base at V and 6 bases at J, with 22 bases in the middle. CDR3 sequence (DNA): TGTGCCAGCAGCTTGTGGGGAGGGCTCAGGGTTGGTGATGGCTACACCTTC. This sequence encodes CASSLWGGLRVGDGYTF. Supplemented by reference TRBV5-4 and TRBJ1-2, the full variable domain reads ETGVTQSPTHLIKTRGQQVTLRCSSQSGHNTVSWYQQALGQGPQFIFQYYREEENGRGNFPPRFSGLQFPNYSSELNVNALELDDSALYLCASSLWGGLRVGDGYTFGSGTRLTVV.

The chain couples TRBV11-2 to TRBJ1-5; 12 positions agree with TRBD1. Trimming removed 6 bases from V and 2 bases from J; junction bases left unmatched: 8. The germline V gene has CDR1 SGHAT and CDR2 FQNNGV. The CDR3 length is 17 residues. For the CDR3, the DNA is TGTGCCAGCAGTTCCGGGACAGGGGGCCCCCGCAATCAGCCCCAGCATTTT. It is translated as CASSSGTGGPRNQPQHF. Variable domain in full (rest from reference TRBV11-2 and TRBJ1-5): EAGVAQSPRYKIIEKRQSVAFWCNPISGHATLYWYQQILGQGPKLLIQFQNNGVVDDSQLPKDRFSAERLKGVDSTLKIQPAKLEDSAVYLCASSSGTGGPRNQPQHFGDGTRLSIL.